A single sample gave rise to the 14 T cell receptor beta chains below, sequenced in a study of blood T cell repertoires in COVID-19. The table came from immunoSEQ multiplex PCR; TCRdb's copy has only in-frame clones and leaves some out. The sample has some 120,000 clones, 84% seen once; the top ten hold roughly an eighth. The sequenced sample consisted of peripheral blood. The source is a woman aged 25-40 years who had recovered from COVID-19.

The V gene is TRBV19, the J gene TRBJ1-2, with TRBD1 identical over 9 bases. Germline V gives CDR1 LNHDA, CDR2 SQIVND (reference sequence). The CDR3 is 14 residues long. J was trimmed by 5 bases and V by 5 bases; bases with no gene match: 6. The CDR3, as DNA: TGTGCCAGTAGTCTCTTGGGACAGGGATATGGCTACACCTTC. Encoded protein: CASSLLGQGYGYTF.

This CDR3 is CASSLDVGGSTSTDTQYF. The CDR3 nucleotides read TGTGCCAGCAGCTTAGATGTAGGAGGATCGACTAGCACAGATACGCAGTATTTT. The chain uses TRBV11-3 and TRBJ2-3, with D possibly matching TRBD2 (5 bases). This CDR3 contains 18 residues. Germline CDR1 SGHNT, CDR2 YENEEA. V was cut by 0 bases and J by 0 bases, with 16 bases left in between.

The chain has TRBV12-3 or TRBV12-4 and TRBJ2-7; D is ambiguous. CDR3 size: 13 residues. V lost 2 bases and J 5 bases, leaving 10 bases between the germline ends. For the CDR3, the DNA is TGTGCCAGCAGTTTACTCCAGATGCACGAGCAGTACTTC. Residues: CASSLLQMHEQYF.

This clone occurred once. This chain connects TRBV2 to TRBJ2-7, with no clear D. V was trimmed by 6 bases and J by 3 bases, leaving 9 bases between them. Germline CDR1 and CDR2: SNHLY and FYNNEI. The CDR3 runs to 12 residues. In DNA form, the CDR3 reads TGTGCCAGCAGCGTCAACGGCTACGAGCAGTACTTC. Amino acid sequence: CASSVNGYEQYF.

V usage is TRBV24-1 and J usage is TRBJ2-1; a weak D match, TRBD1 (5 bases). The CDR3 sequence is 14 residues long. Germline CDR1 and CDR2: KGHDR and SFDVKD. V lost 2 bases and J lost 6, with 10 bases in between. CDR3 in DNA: TGTGCCACCAGTGATTCACCACAGGCCAATGAGCAGTTCTTC. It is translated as CATSDSPQANEQFF.

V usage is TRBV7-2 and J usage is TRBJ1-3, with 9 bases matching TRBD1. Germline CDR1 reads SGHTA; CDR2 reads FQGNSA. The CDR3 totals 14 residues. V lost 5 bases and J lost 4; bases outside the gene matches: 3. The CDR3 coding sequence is TGTGCCAGCAGCGAGACAGGGGGAGGAAACACCATATATTTT. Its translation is CASSETGGGNTIYF.

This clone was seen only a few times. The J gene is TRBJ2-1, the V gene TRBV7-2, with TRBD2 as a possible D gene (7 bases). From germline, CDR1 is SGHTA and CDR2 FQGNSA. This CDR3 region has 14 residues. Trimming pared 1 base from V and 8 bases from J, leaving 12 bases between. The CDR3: CASSLEGGFDEQFF. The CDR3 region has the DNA TGTGCCAGCAGCTTAGAGGGGGGGTTCGATGAGCAGTTCTTC.

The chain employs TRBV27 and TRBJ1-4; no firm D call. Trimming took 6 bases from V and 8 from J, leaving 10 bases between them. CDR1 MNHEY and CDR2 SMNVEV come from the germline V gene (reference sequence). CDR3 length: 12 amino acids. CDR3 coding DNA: TGTGCCAGCAGGAACGAAGCCGAAAAACTGTTTTTT. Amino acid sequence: CASRNEAEKLFF.

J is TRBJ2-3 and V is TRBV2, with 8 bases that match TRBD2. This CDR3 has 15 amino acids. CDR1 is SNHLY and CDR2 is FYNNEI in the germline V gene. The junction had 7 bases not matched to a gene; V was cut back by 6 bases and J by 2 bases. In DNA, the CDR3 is TGTGCCAGCAGGGACCGGGAGGGATCCACAGATACGCAGTATTTT. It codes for CASRDREGSTDTQYF.

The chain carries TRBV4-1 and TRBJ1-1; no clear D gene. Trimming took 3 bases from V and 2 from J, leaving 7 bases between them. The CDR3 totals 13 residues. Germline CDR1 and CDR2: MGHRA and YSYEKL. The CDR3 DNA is TGCGCCAGCAGCCAGTCAGGAAACACTGAAGCTTTCTTT. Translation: CASSQSGNTEAFF.

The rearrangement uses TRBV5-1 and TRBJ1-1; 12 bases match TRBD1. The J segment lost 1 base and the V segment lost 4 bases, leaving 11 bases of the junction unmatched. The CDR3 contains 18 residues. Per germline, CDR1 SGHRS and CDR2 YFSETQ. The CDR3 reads CASSGTGTGGIRNTEAFF. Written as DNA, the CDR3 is TGCGCCAGCAGCGGAACCGGGACAGGGGGCATTAGGAACACTGAAGCTTTCTTT.

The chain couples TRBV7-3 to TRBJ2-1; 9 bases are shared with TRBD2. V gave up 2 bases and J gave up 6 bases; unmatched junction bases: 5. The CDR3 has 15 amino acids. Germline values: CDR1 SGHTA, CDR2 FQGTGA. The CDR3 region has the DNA TGTGCCAGCAGCTTAGACCTAGCGGGATTCAATGAGCAGTTCTTC. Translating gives CASSLDLAGFNEQFF. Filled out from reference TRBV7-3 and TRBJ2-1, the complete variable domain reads GAGVSQTPSNKVTEKGKYVELRCDPISGHTALYWYRQSLGQGPEFLIYFQGTGAADDSGLPNDRFFAVRPEGSVSTLKIQRTERGDSAVYLCASSLDLAGFNEQFFGPGTRLTVL.

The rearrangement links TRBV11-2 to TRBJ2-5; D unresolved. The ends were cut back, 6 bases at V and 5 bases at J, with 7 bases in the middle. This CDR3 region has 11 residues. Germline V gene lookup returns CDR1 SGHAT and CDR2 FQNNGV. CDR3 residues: CASRFLETQYF. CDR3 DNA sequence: TGTGCCAGCAGGTTTCTGGAGACCCAGTACTTC.

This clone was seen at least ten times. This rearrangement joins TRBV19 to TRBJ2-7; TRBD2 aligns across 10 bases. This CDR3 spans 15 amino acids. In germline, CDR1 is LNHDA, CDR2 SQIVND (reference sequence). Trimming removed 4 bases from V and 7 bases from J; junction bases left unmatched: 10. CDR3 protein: CASSTTSGDYAEQYF. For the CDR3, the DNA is TGTGCCAGTAGTACTACTAGCGGGGACTATGCGGAGCAGTACTTC.